A selection of T cell receptor beta chains follows, all from one sample in a study of T cell responses to AZD1222 COVID-19 vaccine. This table comes from immunoSEQ multiplex PCR, and its TCRdb copy is limited to in-frame clones, with some not included. The table has around 26,000 clones, 80% to 90% seen once. The specimen comprised peripheral blood, sampled 28 days after the second AZD1222 dose. These receptors were collected from an adult who received the AZD1222 COVID-19 vaccine. CDR3s include the opening cysteine and the closing phenylalanine or tryptophan. The D gene is left open where the match is weak. Clone sizes are given selectively: once, few, many, or a class where the clone is expanded.

cdr3_nt: TGTGCCAGCAGCTATAGACTAGCGGGGGGGGAGCAGTTCTTC
cdr3_aa: CASSYRLAGGEQFF
cdr3_length: 14
j_call: TRBJ2-1
clone_size: .
v_call: TRBV7-2
d_call: TRBD2

cdr3_nt: TGTGCCAGCAGTTACGAGGGAACTAGCGATGAGCAGTTCTTC
cdr3_aa: CASSYEGTSDEQFF
cdr3_length: 14
j_call: TRBJ2-1
clone_size: .
v_call: TRBV6-6
d_call: TRBD2

cdr3_nt: TGTGCCAGCAGGGACAGGGGGCCGGAAAAACTGTTTTTT
cdr3_aa: CASRDRGPEKLFF
cdr3_length: 13
j_call: TRBJ1-4
clone_size: .
v_call: TRBV2
d_call: TRBD1

cdr3_nt: TGTGCCAGCAGTTACGCTCCGCAAGAGACCCAGTACTTC
cdr3_aa: CASSYAPQETQYF
cdr3_length: 13
j_call: TRBJ2-5
clone_size: few
v_call: TRBV6-5
d_call: .

cdr3_nt: TGTGCCAGCAGCCGTGGAACTAGCGGGGGCCTATTCTCCTACGAGCAGTACTTC
cdr3_aa: CASSRGTSGGLFSYEQYF
cdr3_length: 18
j_call: TRBJ2-7
clone_size: .
v_call: TRBV13
d_call: TRBD2

cdr3_nt: TGCAGCGTTGCGGGCGCAACTAATGAAAAACTGTTTTTT
cdr3_aa: CSVAGATNEKLFF
cdr3_length: 13
j_call: TRBJ1-4
clone_size: once
v_call: TRBV29-1
d_call: .

cdr3_nt: TGTGCCAGCAGTTCACAGGGGGCGGTAAGCTACACCTTC
cdr3_aa: CASSSQGAVSYTF
cdr3_length: 13
j_call: TRBJ1-2
clone_size: .
v_call: TRBV6-2/TRBV6-3
d_call: TRBD1

cdr3_nt: TGTGCCAGCAGCGTAGAACTAGCGGGGGGCCTAGCCAAAAACATTCAGTACTTC
cdr3_aa: CASSVELAGGLAKNIQYF
cdr3_length: 18
j_call: TRBJ2-4
clone_size: .
v_call: TRBV9
d_call: TRBD2

cdr3_nt: TGTGCCAGTAGTATTCACCCCGGGACCCCAACCACAGATACGCAGTATTTT
cdr3_aa: CASSIHPGTPTTDTQYF
cdr3_length: 17
j_call: TRBJ2-3
clone_size: few
v_call: TRBV19
d_call: .

cdr3_nt: TGTGCCAGCAGCTACAGGGGGCGTGACTATGGCTACACCTTC
cdr3_aa: CASSYRGRDYGYTF
cdr3_length: 14
j_call: TRBJ1-2
clone_size: once
v_call: TRBV3-1/TRBV3-2
d_call: TRBD1

cdr3_nt: TGCGCCAGCAGCCAAGATCGGAGGGCAAAGGGAAGTTCACCCCTCCACTTT
cdr3_aa: CASSQDRRAKGSSPLHF
cdr3_length: 17
j_call: TRBJ1-6
clone_size: .
v_call: TRBV4-3
d_call: .

cdr3_nt: TGTGCCAGCAGTGAAGCGTGGGGGACCACTGAAGCTTTCTTT
cdr3_aa: CASSEAWGTTEAFF
cdr3_length: 14
j_call: TRBJ1-1
clone_size: .
v_call: TRBV2
d_call: .

cdr3_nt: TGTGCCAGCAGCCAAGCGTCTGGGGGCCAGCCCCAGCATTTT
cdr3_aa: CASSQASGGQPQHF
cdr3_length: 14
j_call: TRBJ1-5
clone_size: .
v_call: TRBV3-1/TRBV3-2
d_call: .

cdr3_nt: TGTGCCAGCAGCAGCCCTGGGTTCGCTGAAGCTTTCTTT
cdr3_aa: CASSSPGFAEAFF
cdr3_length: 13
j_call: TRBJ1-1
clone_size: .
v_call: TRBV5-4
d_call: .

cdr3_nt: TGTGCCATCAGTGAGTCAGGACAGCAAAACATTCAGTACTTC
cdr3_aa: CAISESGQQNIQYF
cdr3_length: 14
j_call: TRBJ2-4
clone_size: .
v_call: TRBV10-3
d_call: .

cdr3_nt: TGTGCCAGCAGCCAAGACGGAGGAGGGGGCTGGGCCGGGGAGCTGTTTTTT
cdr3_aa: CASSQDGGGGWAGELFF
cdr3_length: 17
j_call: TRBJ2-2
clone_size: .
v_call: TRBV3-1/TRBV3-2
d_call: .

cdr3_nt: TGTGCCAGCAGCTTTGTAGGCTCCTACGAGCAGTACTTC
cdr3_aa: CASSFVGSYEQYF
cdr3_length: 13
j_call: TRBJ2-7
clone_size: .
v_call: TRBV5-8
d_call: .

cdr3_nt: TGTGCCAGTAGTATGACAGGAACTAACACCGGGGAGCTGTTTTTT
cdr3_aa: CASSMTGTNTGELFF
cdr3_length: 15
j_call: TRBJ2-2
clone_size: .
v_call: TRBV19
d_call: .

cdr3_nt: TGTGCCAGCAGCGCAGGGACAGGCGGGCCCCAGCATTTT
cdr3_aa: CASSAGTGGPQHF
cdr3_length: 13
j_call: TRBJ1-5
clone_size: .
v_call: TRBV12-3/TRBV12-4
d_call: TRBD1

cdr3_nt: TGTGCCAGCAGTTATGGGGAAGAGACCCAGTACTTC
cdr3_aa: CASSYGEETQYF
cdr3_length: 12
j_call: TRBJ2-5
clone_size: .
v_call: TRBV6-6
d_call: .

cdr3_nt: TGTGCCAGCAGTTCCGGACAGATTAATGAAAAACTGTTTTTT
cdr3_aa: CASSSGQINEKLFF
cdr3_length: 14
j_call: TRBJ1-4
clone_size: .
v_call: TRBV28
d_call: .

cdr3_nt: TGTGCCGCCAGGACAGGGAGGGATGGCTACACCTTC
cdr3_aa: CAARTGRDGYTF
cdr3_length: 12
j_call: TRBJ1-2
clone_size: .
v_call: TRBV19
d_call: TRBD1

cdr3_nt: TGTGCCAGCAGCCATGGGACTAGCGGGGGCCCTTCCTACGAGCAGTACTTC
cdr3_aa: CASSHGTSGGPSYEQYF
cdr3_length: 17
j_call: TRBJ2-7
clone_size: .
v_call: TRBV3-1/TRBV3-2
d_call: TRBD2

cdr3_nt: TGTGCCAGCAGCTTAGCGTGGTCGGGCTACGAGCAGTACTTC
cdr3_aa: CASSLAWSGYEQYF
cdr3_length: 14
j_call: TRBJ2-7
clone_size: once
v_call: TRBV7-9
d_call: .

cdr3_nt: TGTGCCAGCAGCTTTATAGACAGCTATGGCTACACCTTC
cdr3_aa: CASSFIDSYGYTF
cdr3_length: 13
j_call: TRBJ1-2
clone_size: .
v_call: TRBV7-9
d_call: .

cdr3_nt: TGTGCCAGCAGCCCAGCTAACTATGGCTACACCTTC
cdr3_aa: CASSPANYGYTF
cdr3_length: 12
j_call: TRBJ1-2
clone_size: .
v_call: TRBV28
d_call: .

cdr3_nt: TGTGCCAGCAGCCAAGTGGGGGAAACTGAAGCTTTCTTT
cdr3_aa: CASSQVGETEAFF
cdr3_length: 13
j_call: TRBJ1-1
clone_size: .
v_call: TRBV3-1/TRBV3-2
d_call: .

cdr3_nt: TGTGCCAGCAGTTACTCGACAGGGGCGACGGGAAACACCATATATTTT
cdr3_aa: CASSYSTGATGNTIYF
cdr3_length: 16
j_call: TRBJ1-3
clone_size: .
v_call: TRBV6-5
d_call: TRBD1

cdr3_nt: TGTGCCAGCAGTTACACCGGGGACAGCTCCTACGAGCAGTACTTC
cdr3_aa: CASSYTGDSSYEQYF
cdr3_length: 15
j_call: TRBJ2-7
clone_size: .
v_call: TRBV6-5
d_call: TRBD1

cdr3_nt: TGTGCCTGGATTCAGGGAGCAGTAGTAAACACCATATATTTT
cdr3_aa: CAWIQGAVVNTIYF
cdr3_length: 14
j_call: TRBJ1-3
clone_size: .
v_call: TRBV30
d_call: .

cdr3_nt: TGTGCCAGCAGCACCCGGGCGGGATTAAATGAAAAACTGTTTTTT
cdr3_aa: CASSTRAGLNEKLFF
cdr3_length: 15
j_call: TRBJ1-4
clone_size: .
v_call: TRBV9
d_call: .

cdr3_nt: TGCAGTGCTAGTCGACAGGGAGGCTACGAGCAGTACTTC
cdr3_aa: CSASRQGGYEQYF
cdr3_length: 13
j_call: TRBJ2-7
clone_size: .
v_call: TRBV20-1
d_call: .

cdr3_nt: TGTGCCAGCAGTGAAGTAAGGGGGCCCACTGAAGCTTTCTTT
cdr3_aa: CASSEVRGPTEAFF
cdr3_length: 14
j_call: TRBJ1-1
clone_size: .
v_call: TRBV25-1
d_call: TRBD1

cdr3_nt: TGTGCCAGTATGGGTCCCTTGGGCACTGAAGCTTTCTTT
cdr3_aa: CASMGPLGTEAFF
cdr3_length: 13
j_call: TRBJ1-1
clone_size: .
v_call: TRBV19
d_call: .

cdr3_nt: TGTGCCAGCAGCTATCGGACAGCCTGGAACACTGAAGCTTTCTTT
cdr3_aa: CASSYRTAWNTEAFF
cdr3_length: 15
j_call: TRBJ1-1
clone_size: once
v_call: TRBV11-2
d_call: .

cdr3_nt: TGTGCCAGCACTAAACCCTCGGGAGGGGAAAAACTGTTTTTT
cdr3_aa: CASTKPSGGEKLFF
cdr3_length: 14
j_call: TRBJ1-4
clone_size: few
v_call: TRBV28
d_call: .

cdr3_nt: TGTGCCAGCAGCCAGTCTAGGGGGCCCTACGAGCAGTACTTC
cdr3_aa: CASSQSRGPYEQYF
cdr3_length: 14
j_call: TRBJ2-7
clone_size: .
v_call: TRBV7-2
d_call: TRBD1

cdr3_nt: TGTGCCAGCAGCTTGGTTGGGGGAGAGACCCAGTACTTC
cdr3_aa: CASSLVGGETQYF
cdr3_length: 13
j_call: TRBJ2-5
clone_size: .
v_call: TRBV5-5
d_call: .

cdr3_nt: TGTGCCAGCGGATACGGGCACGATAGTAATTCACCCCTCCACTTT
cdr3_aa: CASGYGHDSNSPLHF
cdr3_length: 15
j_call: TRBJ1-6
clone_size: .
v_call: TRBV3-1/TRBV3-2
d_call: .

cdr3_nt: TGTGCCAGCAGTCGTAACCCAACAGGGGACACTGAAGCTTTCTTT
cdr3_aa: CASSRNPTGDTEAFF
cdr3_length: 15
j_call: TRBJ1-1
clone_size: .
v_call: TRBV9
d_call: TRBD1

cdr3_nt: TGTGCCAGCAGTTACGGGGCGGTCGCAGATACGCAGTATTTT
cdr3_aa: CASSYGAVADTQYF
cdr3_length: 14
j_call: TRBJ2-3
clone_size: once
v_call: TRBV6-2/TRBV6-3
d_call: .

cdr3_nt: TGTGCCAGCAGTTACTCTTGGGACACCAGGAACTATGGCTACACCTTC
cdr3_aa: CASSYSWDTRNYGYTF
cdr3_length: 16
j_call: TRBJ1-2
clone_size: few
v_call: TRBV6-5
d_call: .

cdr3_nt: TGTGCCAGTAGTTTAACAGGGGAGTCCAATCAGCCCCAGCATTTT
cdr3_aa: CASSLTGESNQPQHF
cdr3_length: 15
j_call: TRBJ1-5
clone_size: .
v_call: TRBV19
d_call: TRBD1

cdr3_nt: TGTGCCACCAGCAGAGGGGAGAGTAATGAGCAGTTCTTC
cdr3_aa: CATSRGESNEQFF
cdr3_length: 13
j_call: TRBJ2-1
clone_size: .
v_call: TRBV15
d_call: .

cdr3_nt: TGTGCCAGCAGCTTAGCGGGACTAGCGGCCTCCTACGAGCAGTACTTC
cdr3_aa: CASSLAGLAASYEQYF
cdr3_length: 16
j_call: TRBJ2-7
clone_size: once
v_call: TRBV7-9
d_call: TRBD2

cdr3_nt: TGTGCCAGCAGAGCCGTTAGGCTAGCGGGGGGCGACCAGTACTTC
cdr3_aa: CASRAVRLAGGDQYF
cdr3_length: 15
j_call: TRBJ2-7
clone_size: once
v_call: TRBV2
d_call: TRBD2

cdr3_nt: TGTGCCAGCAGGGCGGACCCCAGTCAGCCCCAGCATTTT
cdr3_aa: CASRADPSQPQHF
cdr3_length: 13
j_call: TRBJ1-5
clone_size: once
v_call: TRBV7-2
d_call: .

cdr3_nt: TGCGCCAGCAGCTTGGTCAGCAATTCACCCCTCCACTTT
cdr3_aa: CASSLVSNSPLHF
cdr3_length: 13
j_call: TRBJ1-6
clone_size: .
v_call: TRBV5-1
d_call: .

cdr3_nt: TGCGCCAGCAGCTTGGACGGCAACACCGGGGAGCTGTTTTTT
cdr3_aa: CASSLDGNTGELFF
cdr3_length: 14
j_call: TRBJ2-2
clone_size: .
v_call: TRBV5-1
d_call: .

cdr3_nt: TGCGCCAGCAGCCCTCGCCGTACTACTGTGGGTGAGCAGTTCTTC
cdr3_aa: CASSPRRTTVGEQFF
cdr3_length: 15
j_call: TRBJ2-1
clone_size: .
v_call: TRBV5-1
d_call: .

cdr3_nt: TGTGCCAGCAGTTACCACACGATTAGCGGGGGCCGCTTGCAGTACTTC
cdr3_aa: CASSYHTISGGRLQYF
cdr3_length: 16
j_call: TRBJ2-5
clone_size: .
v_call: TRBV6-2/TRBV6-3
d_call: TRBD2

cdr3_nt: TGTGCCAGCAGCCACGAATTCGTAGCGGGGGTGGTAGATACGCAGTATTTT
cdr3_aa: CASSHEFVAGVVDTQYF
cdr3_length: 17
j_call: TRBJ2-3
clone_size: .
v_call: TRBV3-1/TRBV3-2
d_call: TRBD2

cdr3_nt: TGCGCCAGCAGTGAGGACGGATCTAATGAAAAACTGTTTTTT
cdr3_aa: CASSEDGSNEKLFF
cdr3_length: 14
j_call: TRBJ1-4
clone_size: once
v_call: TRBV10-2
d_call: .

cdr3_nt: TGTGCCAGCTGGTTCGCGGCAGGGGGCGAGCAGTACTTC
cdr3_aa: CASWFAAGGEQYF
cdr3_length: 13
j_call: TRBJ2-7
clone_size: .
v_call: TRBV6-5
d_call: TRBD1

cdr3_nt: TGTGCCAGCAGCTCTTCCGGGACTAGCGTGAAGACCCAGTACTTC
cdr3_aa: CASSSSGTSVKTQYF
cdr3_length: 15
j_call: TRBJ2-5
clone_size: .
v_call: TRBV5-4
d_call: TRBD2

cdr3_nt: TGTGCCAGCAGCCCGCTAGGGACGTCCTCCTACGAGCAGTACTTC
cdr3_aa: CASSPLGTSSYEQYF
cdr3_length: 15
j_call: TRBJ2-7
clone_size: few
v_call: TRBV9
d_call: .